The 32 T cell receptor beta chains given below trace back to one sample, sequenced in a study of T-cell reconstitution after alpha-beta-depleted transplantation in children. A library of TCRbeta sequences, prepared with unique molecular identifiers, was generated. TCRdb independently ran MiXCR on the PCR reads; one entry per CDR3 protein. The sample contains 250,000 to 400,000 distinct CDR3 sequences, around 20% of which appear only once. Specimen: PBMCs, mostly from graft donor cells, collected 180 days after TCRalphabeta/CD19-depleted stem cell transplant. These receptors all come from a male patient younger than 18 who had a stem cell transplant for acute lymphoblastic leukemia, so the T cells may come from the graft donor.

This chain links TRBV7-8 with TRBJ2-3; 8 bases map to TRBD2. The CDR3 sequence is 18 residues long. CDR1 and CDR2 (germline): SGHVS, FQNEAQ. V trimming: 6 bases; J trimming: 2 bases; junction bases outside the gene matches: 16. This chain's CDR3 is CASRQPLTAGGATDTQYF. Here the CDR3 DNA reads TGTGCCAGCAGACAACCCTTAACGGCGGGGGGTGCCACAGATACGCAGTATTTT. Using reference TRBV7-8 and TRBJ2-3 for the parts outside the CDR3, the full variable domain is GAGVSQSPRYKVAKRGQDVALRCDPISGHVSLFWYQQALGQGPEFLTYFQNEAQLDKSGLPSDRFFAERPEGSVSTLKIQRTQQEDSAVYLCASRQPLTAGGATDTQYFGPGTRLTVL.

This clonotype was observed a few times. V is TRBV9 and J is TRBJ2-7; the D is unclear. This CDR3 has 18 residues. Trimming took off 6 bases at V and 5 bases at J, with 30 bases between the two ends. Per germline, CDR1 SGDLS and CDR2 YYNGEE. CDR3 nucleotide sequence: TGTGCCAGCACCCGATCGTCACACCTCCTTGGGCCTCTCCACGAGCAGTACTTC. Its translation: CASTRSSHLLGPLHEQYF.

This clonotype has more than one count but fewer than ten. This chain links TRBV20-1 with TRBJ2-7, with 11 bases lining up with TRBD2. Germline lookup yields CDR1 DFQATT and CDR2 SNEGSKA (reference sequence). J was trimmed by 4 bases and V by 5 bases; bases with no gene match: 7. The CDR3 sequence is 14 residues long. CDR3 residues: CSAAPGLADYEQYF. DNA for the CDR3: TGCAGTGCTGCTCCGGGACTAGCGGATTACGAGCAGTACTTC.

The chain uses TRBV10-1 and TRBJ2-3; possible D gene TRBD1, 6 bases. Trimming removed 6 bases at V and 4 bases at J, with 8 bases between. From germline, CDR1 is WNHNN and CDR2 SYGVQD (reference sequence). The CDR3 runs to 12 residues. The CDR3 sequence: CASSWTADTQYF. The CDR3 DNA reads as TGCGCCAGCAGCTGGACAGCAGATACGCAGTATTTT.

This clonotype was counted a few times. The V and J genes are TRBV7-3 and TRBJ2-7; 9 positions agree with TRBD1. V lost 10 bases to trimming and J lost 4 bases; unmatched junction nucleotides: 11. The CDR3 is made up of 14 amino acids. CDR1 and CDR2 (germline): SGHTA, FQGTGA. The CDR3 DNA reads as TGTGCCATCTATCCTACCGGGACAGGGTACGAGCAGTACTTC. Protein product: CAIYPTGTGYEQYF.

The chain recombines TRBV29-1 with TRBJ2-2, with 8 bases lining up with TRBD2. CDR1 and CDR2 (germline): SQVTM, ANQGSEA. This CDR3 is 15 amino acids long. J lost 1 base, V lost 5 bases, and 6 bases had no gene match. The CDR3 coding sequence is TGCAGCGTTTTACTAGCGGATAGGAACACCGGGGAGCTGTTTTTT. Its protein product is CSVLLADRNTGELFF.

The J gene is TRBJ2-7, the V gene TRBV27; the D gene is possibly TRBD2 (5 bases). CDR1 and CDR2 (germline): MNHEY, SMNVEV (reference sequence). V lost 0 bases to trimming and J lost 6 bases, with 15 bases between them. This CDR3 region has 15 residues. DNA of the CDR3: TGTGCCAGCAGTTTATCGAGGGATAGCGCCGGCGAGCAGTACTTC. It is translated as CASSLSRDSAGEQYF.

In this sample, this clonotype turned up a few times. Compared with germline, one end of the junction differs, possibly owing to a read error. CDR3 bases: TGTGCCAGCAGCGCGGAGACTAGCGGGAAGGACTTC. Translated: CASSAETSGKDF. This chain uses TRBV9 with TRBJ2-7; TRBD2 aligns across 11 bases. Germline CDR1 is SGDLS and CDR2 is YYNGEE. The CDR3 is made up of 12 amino acids.

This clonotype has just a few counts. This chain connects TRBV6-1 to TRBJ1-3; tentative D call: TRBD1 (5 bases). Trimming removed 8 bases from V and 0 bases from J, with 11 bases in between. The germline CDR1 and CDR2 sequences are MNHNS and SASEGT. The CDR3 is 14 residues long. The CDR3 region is CASGDLGSGNTIYF. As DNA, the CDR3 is TGTGCCAGCGGGGACTTGGGCTCTGGAAACACCATATATTTT.

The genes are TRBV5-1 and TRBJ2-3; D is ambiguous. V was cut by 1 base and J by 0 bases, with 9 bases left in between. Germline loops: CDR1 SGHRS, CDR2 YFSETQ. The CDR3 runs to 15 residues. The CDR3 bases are TGCGCCAGCAGCTTGACATCGTCTAGCACAGATACGCAGTATTTT. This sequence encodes CASSLTSSSTDTQYF.

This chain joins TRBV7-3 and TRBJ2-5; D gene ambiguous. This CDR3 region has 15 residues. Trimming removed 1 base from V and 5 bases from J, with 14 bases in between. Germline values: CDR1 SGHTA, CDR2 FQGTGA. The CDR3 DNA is TGTGCCAGCAGCTTAAGGGGTAGCCCACAGGAGACCCAGTACTTC. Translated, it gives CASSLRGSPQETQYF.

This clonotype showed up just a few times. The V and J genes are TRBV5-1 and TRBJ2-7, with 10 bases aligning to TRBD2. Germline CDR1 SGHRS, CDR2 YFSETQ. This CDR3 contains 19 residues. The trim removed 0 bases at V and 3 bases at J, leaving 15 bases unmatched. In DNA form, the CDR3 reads TGCGCCAGCAGCTTGGGGGACAGCCCCCGACTAGCGGGCCGCTACGAGCAGTACTTC. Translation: CASSLGDSPRLAGRYEQYF. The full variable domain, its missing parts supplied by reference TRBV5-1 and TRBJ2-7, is KAGVTQTPRYLIKTRGQQVTLSCSPISGHRSVSWYQQTPGQGLQFLFEYFSETQRNKGNFPGRFSGRQFSNSRSEMNVSTLELGDSALYLCASSLGDSPRLAGRYEQYFGPGTRLTVT.

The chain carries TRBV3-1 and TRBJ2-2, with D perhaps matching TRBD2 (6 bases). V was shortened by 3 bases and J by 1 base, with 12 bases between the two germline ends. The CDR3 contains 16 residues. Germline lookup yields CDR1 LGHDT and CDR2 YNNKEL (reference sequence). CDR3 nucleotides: TGTGCCAGCAGCCACCCACTAGCTAGGAACACCGGGGAGCTGTTTTTT. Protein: CASSHPLARNTGELFF.

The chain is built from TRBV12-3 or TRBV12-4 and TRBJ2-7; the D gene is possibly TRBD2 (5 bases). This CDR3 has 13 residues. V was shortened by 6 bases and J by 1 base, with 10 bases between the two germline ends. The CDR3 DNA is TGTGCCAGCAGCTTCGGGAAGTCCTACGAGCAGTACTTC. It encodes CASSFGKSYEQYF.

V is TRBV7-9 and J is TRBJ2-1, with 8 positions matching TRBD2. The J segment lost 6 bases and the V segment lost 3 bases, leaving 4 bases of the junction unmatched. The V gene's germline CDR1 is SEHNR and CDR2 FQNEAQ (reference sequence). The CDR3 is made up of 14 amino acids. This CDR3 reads CASSFPGTSNEQFF. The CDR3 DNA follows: TGTGCCAGCAGCTTTCCAGGGACTAGCAATGAGCAGTTCTTC.

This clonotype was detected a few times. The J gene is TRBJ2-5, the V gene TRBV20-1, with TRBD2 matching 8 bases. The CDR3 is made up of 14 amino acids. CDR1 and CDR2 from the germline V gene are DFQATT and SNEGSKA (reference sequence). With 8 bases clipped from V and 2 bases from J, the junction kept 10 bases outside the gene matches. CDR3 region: CSPGLAGQQETQYF. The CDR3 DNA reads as TGCAGTCCGGGGCTAGCGGGTCAGCAAGAGACCCAGTACTTC.

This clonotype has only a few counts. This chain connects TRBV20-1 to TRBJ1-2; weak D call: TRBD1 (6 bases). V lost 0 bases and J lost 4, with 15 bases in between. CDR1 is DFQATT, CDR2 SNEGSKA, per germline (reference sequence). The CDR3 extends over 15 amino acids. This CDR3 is CSARERGQGPYGYTF. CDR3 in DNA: TGCAGTGCTAGAGAAAGGGGACAAGGCCCCTATGGCTACACCTTC.

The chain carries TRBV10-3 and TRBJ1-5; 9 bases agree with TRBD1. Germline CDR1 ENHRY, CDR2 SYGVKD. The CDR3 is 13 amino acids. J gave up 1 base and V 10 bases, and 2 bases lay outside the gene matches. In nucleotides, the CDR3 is TGTGCCACCGGACAGGGGAGCAATCAGCCCCAGCATTTT. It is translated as CATGQGSNQPQHF.

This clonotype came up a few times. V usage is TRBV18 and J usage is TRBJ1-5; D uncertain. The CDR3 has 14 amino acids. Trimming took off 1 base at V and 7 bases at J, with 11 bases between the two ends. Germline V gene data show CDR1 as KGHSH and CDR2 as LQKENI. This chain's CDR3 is CASSPQGSGQPQHF. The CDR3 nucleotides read TGTGCCAGCTCACCACAGGGAAGCGGCCAGCCCCAGCATTTT.

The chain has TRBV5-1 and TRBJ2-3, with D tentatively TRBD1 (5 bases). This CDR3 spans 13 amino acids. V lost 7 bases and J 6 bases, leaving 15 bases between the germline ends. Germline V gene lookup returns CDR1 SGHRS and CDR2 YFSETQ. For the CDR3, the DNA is TGCGCCAGCTACTGGCAGGGTTCGGATACGCAGTATTTT. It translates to CASYWQGSDTQYF.

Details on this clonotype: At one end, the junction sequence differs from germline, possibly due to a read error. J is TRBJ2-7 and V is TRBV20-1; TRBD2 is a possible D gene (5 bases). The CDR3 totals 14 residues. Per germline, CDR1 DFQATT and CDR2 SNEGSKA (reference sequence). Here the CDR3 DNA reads TGCAGTGCTAGAGATCGGACTGCGACCTACGAGCAGTCCTTC. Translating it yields CSARDRTATYEQSF.

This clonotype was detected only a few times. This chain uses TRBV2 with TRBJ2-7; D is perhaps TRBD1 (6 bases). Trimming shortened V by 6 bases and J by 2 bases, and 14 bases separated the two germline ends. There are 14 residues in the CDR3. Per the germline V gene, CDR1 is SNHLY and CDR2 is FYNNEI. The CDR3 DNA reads TGTGCCAGCAGGCCCGCTGGACAGCCCTACGAGCAGTACTTC. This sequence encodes CASRPAGQPYEQYF.

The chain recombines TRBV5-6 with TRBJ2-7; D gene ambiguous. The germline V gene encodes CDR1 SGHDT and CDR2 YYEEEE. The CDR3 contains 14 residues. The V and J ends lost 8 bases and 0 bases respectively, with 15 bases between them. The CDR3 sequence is CARGFGLGSYEQYF. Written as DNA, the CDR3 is TGTGCCAGGGGCTTCGGTCTGGGCTCCTACGAGCAGTACTTC.

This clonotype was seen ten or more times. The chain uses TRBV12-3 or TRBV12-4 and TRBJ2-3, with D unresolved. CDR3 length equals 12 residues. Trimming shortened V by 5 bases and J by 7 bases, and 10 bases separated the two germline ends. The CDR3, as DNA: TGTGCCAGCAGTCTAACCAAGAATACGCAGTATTTT. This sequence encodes CASSLTKNTQYF.

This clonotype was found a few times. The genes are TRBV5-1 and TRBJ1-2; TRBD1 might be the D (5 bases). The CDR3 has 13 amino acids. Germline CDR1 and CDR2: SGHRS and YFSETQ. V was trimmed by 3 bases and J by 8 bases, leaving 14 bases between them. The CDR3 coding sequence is TGCGCCAGCAGCTCCCCGGGACGGTCCGGCTACACCTTC. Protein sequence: CASSSPGRSGYTF.

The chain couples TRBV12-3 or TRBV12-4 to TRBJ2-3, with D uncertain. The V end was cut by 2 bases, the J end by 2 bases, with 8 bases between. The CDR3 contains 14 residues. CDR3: CASSLYWPTDTQYF. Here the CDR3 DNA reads TGTGCCAGCAGTTTATATTGGCCCACAGATACGCAGTATTTT.

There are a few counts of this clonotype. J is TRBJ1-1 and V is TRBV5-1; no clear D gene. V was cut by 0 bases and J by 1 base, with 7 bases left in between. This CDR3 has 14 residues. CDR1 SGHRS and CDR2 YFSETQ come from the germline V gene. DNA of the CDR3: TGCGCCAGCAGCTTGGGTCGGTCGAACACTGAAGCTTTCTTT. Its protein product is CASSLGRSNTEAFF. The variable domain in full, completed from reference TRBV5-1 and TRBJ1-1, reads KAGVTQTPRYLIKTRGQQVTLSCSPISGHRSVSWYQQTPGQGLQFLFEYFSETQRNKGNFPGRFSGRQFSNSRSEMNVSTLELGDSALYLCASSLGRSNTEAFFGQGTRLTVV.

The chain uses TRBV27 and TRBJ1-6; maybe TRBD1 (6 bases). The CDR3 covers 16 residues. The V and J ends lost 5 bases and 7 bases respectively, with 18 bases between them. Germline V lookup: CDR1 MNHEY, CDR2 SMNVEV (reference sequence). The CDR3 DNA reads TGTGCCAGCAGTCGAGCTCGGGACATTTCAAATTCACCCCTCCACTTT. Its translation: CASSRARDISNSPLHF.

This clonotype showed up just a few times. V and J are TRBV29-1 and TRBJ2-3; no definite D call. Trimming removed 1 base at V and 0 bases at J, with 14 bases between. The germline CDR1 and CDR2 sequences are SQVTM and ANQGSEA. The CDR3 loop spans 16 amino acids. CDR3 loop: CSVEGKVGYSTDTQYF. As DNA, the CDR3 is TGCAGCGTTGAAGGGAAGGTAGGGTATAGCACAGATACGCAGTATTTT.

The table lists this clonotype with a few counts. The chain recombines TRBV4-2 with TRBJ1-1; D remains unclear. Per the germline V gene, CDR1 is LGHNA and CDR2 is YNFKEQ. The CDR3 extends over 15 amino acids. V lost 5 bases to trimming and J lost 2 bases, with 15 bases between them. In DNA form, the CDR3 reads TGTGCCAGCAGCACCCGGACCAACGTTAACACTGAAGCTTTCTTT. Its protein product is CASSTRTNVNTEAFF.

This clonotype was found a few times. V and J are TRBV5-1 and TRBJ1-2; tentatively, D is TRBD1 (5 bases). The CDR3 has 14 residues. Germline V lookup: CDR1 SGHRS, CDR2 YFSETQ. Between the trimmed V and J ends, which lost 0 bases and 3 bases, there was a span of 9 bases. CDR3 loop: CASSLGGVDYGYTF. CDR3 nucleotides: TGCGCCAGCAGCTTGGGAGGGGTTGACTATGGCTACACCTTC.

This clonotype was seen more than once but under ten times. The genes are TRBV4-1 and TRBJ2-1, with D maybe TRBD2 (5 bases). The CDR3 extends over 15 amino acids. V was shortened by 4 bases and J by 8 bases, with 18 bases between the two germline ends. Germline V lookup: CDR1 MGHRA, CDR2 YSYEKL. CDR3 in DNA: TGCGCCAGCAGCCTACCCGGGCGAGGGAACGATGAGCAGTTCTTC. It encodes CASSLPGRGNDEQFF.